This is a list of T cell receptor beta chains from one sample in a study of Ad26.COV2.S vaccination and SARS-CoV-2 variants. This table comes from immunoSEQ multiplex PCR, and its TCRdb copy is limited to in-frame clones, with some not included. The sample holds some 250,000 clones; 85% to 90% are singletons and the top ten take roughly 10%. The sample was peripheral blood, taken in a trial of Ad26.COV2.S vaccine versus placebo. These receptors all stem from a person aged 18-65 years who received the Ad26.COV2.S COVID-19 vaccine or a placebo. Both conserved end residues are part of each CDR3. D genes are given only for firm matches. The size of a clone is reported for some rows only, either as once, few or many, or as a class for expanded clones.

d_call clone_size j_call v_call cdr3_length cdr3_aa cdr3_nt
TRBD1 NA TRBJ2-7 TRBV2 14 CASGFGTGSYEQYF TGTGCCAGCGGTTTCGGGACAGGGTCCTACGAGCAGTACTTC
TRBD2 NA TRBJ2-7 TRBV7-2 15 CASSLVRGDSYEQYF TGTGCCAGCAGCTTAGTGCGGGGGGACTCCTACGAGCAGTACTTC
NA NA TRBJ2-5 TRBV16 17 CASSQWVPDSIQETQYF TGTGCCAGCAGCCAATGGGTCCCCGACTCGATTCAAGAGACCCAGTACTTC
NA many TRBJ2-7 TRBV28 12 CASSPQGFEQYF TGTGCCAGCAGTCCCCAGGGTTTTGAGCAGTACTTC
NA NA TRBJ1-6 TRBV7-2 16 CASSSPVEITNSPLHF TGTGCCAGCAGCTCACCGGTAGAGATAACCAATTCACCCCTCCACTTT
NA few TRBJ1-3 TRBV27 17 CASRGSLGGAAGNTIYF TGTGCCAGCAGGGGCAGTTTGGGGGGGGCGGCTGGAAACACCATATATTTT
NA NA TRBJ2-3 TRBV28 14 CASSLGVMGDTQYF TGTGCCAGCAGCTTAGGAGTAATGGGAGATACGCAGTATTTT
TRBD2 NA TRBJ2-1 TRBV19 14 CASTSGGGIDEQFF TGTGCCAGTACCTCGGGAGGCGGGATAGATGAGCAGTTCTTC
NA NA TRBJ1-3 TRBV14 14 CASSQNKGGNTIYF TGTGCCAGCAGCCAAAATAAGGGGGGAAACACCATATATTTT
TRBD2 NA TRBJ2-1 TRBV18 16 CASSPVVVAGGNEQFF TGTGCCAGCTCACCAGTCGTAGTAGCGGGAGGAAATGAGCAGTTCTTC
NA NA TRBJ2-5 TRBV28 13 CASGVEYQETQYF TGTGCCAGCGGAGTGGAGTACCAAGAGACCCAGTACTTC
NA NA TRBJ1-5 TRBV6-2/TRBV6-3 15 CASTPFEGGSQPQHF TGTGCCAGCACCCCTTTCGAGGGAGGAAGTCAGCCCCAGCATTTT
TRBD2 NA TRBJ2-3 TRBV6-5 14 CASRSSGGPDTQYF TGTGCCAGCAGGTCTAGCGGGGGGCCAGATACGCAGTATTTT
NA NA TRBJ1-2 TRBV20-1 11 CSAGGIYGYTF TGCAGTGCTGGGGGTATCTATGGCTACACCTTC
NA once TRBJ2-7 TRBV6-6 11 CASYLGDEQYF TGTGCCAGCTATCTCGGGGACGAGCAGTACTTC
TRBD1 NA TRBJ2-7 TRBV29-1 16 CSVALPGQGISYEQYF TGCAGCGTCGCTCTACCGGGACAGGGGATCTCCTACGAGCAGTACTTC
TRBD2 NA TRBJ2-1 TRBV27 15 CASALGLAESNEQFF TGTGCCAGCGCTCTGGGACTAGCGGAAAGCAATGAGCAGTTCTTC
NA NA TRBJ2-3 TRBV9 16 CASSVGVGGNADTQYF TGTGCCAGCAGCGTAGGGGTCGGGGGTAACGCAGATACGCAGTATTTT
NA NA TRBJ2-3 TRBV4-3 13 CASSQTSTDTQYF TGCGCCAGCAGCCAAACTAGCACAGATACGCAGTATTTT
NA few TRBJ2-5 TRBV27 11 CASSSQETQYF TGTGCCAGCAGTTCTCAAGAGACCCAGTACTTC
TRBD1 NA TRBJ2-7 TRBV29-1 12 CSVVTGVDEQYF TGCAGCGTCGTGACAGGGGTGGACGAGCAGTACTTC
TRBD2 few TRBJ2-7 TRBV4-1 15 CASSQGLAGAYEQYF TGCGCCAGCAGCCAAGGCCTAGCGGGGGCCTACGAGCAGTACTTC
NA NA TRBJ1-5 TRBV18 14 CASSSTGLDQPQHF TGTGCCAGCTCTTCGACAGGTCTCGATCAGCCCCAGCATTTT
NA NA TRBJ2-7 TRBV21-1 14 CASSRSGDSYEQYF TGTGCCAGCAGCAGGAGCGGGGACTCCTACGAGCAGTACTTC
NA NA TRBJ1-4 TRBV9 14 CASSRQPSNEKLFF TGTGCCAGCAGCCGACAGCCTTCTAATGAAAAACTGTTTTTT
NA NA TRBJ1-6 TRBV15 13 CATSQGPNSPLHF TGTGCCACCAGCCAGGGGCCGAATTCACCCCTCCACTTT
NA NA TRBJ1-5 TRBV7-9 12 CASSLPNQPQHF TGTGCCAGCAGCTTACCGAATCAGCCCCAGCATTTT
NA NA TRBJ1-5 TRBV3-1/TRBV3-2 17 CASSLSAGLFGNQPQHF TGTGCCAGCAGCCTTAGTGCAGGGTTGTTTGGCAATCAGCCCCAGCATTTT
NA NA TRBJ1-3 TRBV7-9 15 CASSLHRVPGNTIYF TGTGCCAGCAGCCTTCACCGGGTCCCAGGAAACACCATATATTTT
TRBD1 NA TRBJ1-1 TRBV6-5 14 CASRAGGWNTEAFF TGTGCCAGCAGGGCAGGGGGCTGGAACACTGAAGCTTTCTTT
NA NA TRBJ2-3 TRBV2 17 CASGGATRKVGADTQYF TGTGCCAGCGGAGGGGCGACGAGGAAGGTAGGCGCCGATACGCAGTATTTT
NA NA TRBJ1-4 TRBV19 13 CASGNIVNEKLFF TGTGCCAGTGGTAATATAGTTAATGAAAAACTGTTTTTT
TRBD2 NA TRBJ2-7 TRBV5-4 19 CASSLHSKDSSGREREQYF TGTGCCAGCAGCCTCCACTCAAAAGACTCTAGCGGTCGGGAGAGGGAGCAGTACTTC
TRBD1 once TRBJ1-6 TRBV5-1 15 CASSLEQGNVSPLHF TGCGCCAGCAGCTTGGAACAGGGGAACGTTTCACCCCTCCACTTT
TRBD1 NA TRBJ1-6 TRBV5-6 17 CASSIGQVNSYNSPLHF TGTGCCAGCAGCATTGGACAGGTTAACTCCTATAATTCACCCCTCCACTTT
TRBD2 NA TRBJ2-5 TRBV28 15 CASSLYGRGEETQYF TGTGCCAGCAGTTTATATGGACGGGGGGAAGAGACCCAGTACTTC
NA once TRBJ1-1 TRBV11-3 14 CASSLGRGNTEAFF TGTGCCAGCAGCTTAGGCAGGGGGAACACTGAAGCTTTCTTT
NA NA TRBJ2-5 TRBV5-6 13 CATKTGGQETQYF TGTGCCACCAAGACAGGTGGCCAAGAGACCCAGTACTTC
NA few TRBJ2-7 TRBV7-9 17 CASSRIATRWQSYEQYF TGTGCCAGCAGCCGAATTGCCACACGGTGGCAGTCCTACGAGCAGTACTTC
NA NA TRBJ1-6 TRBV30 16 CAWSSGASRYNSPLHF TGTGCCTGGAGTTCAGGGGCCTCGAGGTATAATTCACCCCTCCACTTT
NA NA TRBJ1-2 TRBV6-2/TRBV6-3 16 CASSFPGPPGDYGYTF TGTGCCAGCAGTTTCCCCGGGCCCCCCGGGGACTATGGCTACACCTTC
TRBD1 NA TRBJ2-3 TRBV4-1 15 CASSQADRGADTQYF TGCGCCAGCAGCCAGGCTGACAGGGGAGCAGATACGCAGTATTTT
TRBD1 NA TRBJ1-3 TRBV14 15 CASSLGQDSGNTIYF TGTGCCAGCAGCCTCGGACAGGACTCTGGAAACACCATATATTTT
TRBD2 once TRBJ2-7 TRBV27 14 CASSRLAGIYEQYF TGTGCCAGCAGTCGACTAGCGGGGATCTACGAGCAGTACTTC
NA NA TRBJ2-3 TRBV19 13 CASSGGYEDTQYF TGTGCCAGTAGTGGGGGCTATGAAGATACGCAGTATTTT
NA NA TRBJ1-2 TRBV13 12 CASSFARGGYTF TGTGCCAGCAGCTTCGCCAGGGGTGGCTACACCTTC
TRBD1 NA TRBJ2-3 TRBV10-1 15 CASSEAQGAGDTQYF TGCGCCAGCAGTGAGGCTCAGGGGGCAGGGGATACGCAGTATTTT
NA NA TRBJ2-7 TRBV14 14 CASSRDANSYEQYF TGTGCCAGCAGCCGGGACGCCAACTCCTACGAGCAGTACTTC
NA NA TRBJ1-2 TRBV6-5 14 CASSRTSLAYGYTF TGTGCCAGCTCTCGGACCAGTCTCGCCTATGGCTACACCTTC
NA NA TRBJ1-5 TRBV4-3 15 CASSQDLQGHQPQHF TGCGCCAGCAGCCAAGATCTTCAGGGGCATCAGCCCCAGCATTTT
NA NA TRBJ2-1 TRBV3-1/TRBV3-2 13 CASSPGRFPGEFF TGTGCCAGCAGCCCAGGCAGGTTCCCTGGGGAGTTCTTC